The 7 T cell receptor beta chains reported below all come from one sample, sequenced in a study of PD-1 blockade in mismatch repair-deficient tumors. Using immunoSEQ multiplex PCR, the repertoire was profiled, and TCRdb retains in-frame clones only, with some absent. Found here are about 68,000 clones, 78% of them singletons; the top ten hold approximately 5%. This specimen was peripheral blood, taken 2 weeks after starting pembrolizumab. The receptors here all came from an adult with mismatch repair-deficient cancer.

The gene calls are TRBV15 and TRBJ1-4; D is unclear. Germline V gene lookup returns CDR1 LNHNV and CDR2 YYDKDF (reference sequence). There are 13 residues in the CDR3. V was clipped by 1 base and J by 4 bases, with 4 bases between them. In nucleotides, the CDR3 is TGTGCCACCAGCAGAGCCTATAATGAAAAACTGTTTTTT. Translation: CATSRAYNEKLFF.

The genes are TRBV5-1 and TRBJ2-1; maybe TRBD2 (6 bases). This CDR3 has 14 residues. The germline CDR1 and CDR2 sequences are SGHRS and YFSETQ. The V end was cut by 7 bases, the J end by 0 bases, with 11 bases between. CDR3 sequence reads: CASQVAVSYNEQFF. CDR3 nucleotides: TGCGCCAGCCAAGTAGCGGTCTCCTACAATGAGCAGTTCTTC.

J is TRBJ2-5 and V is TRBV6-1, with D perhaps matching TRBD1 (5 bases). V was pared by 1 base and J by 1 base, with 10 bases between. Germline V gene lookup returns CDR1 MNHNS and CDR2 SASEGT. This CDR3 has 15 residues. The CDR3 sequence is CASSEGLGRQETQYF. CDR3 nucleotide sequence: TGTGCCAGCAGTGAAGGGCTGGGGCGCCAAGAGACCCAGTACTTC.

This clone was observed a few times. V is TRBV19 and J is TRBJ2-1; no reliable D call. The CDR3 sequence is 16 residues long. CDR1 and CDR2 from the germline V gene are LNHDA and SQIVND (reference sequence). Trimming shortened V by 0 bases and J by 11 bases, and 20 bases separated the two germline ends. The CDR3 DNA follows: TGTGCCAGTAGTATAGATTCAGAAGGGATGCTAATGAAGCAGTTCTTC. Protein: CASSIDSEGMLMKQFF.

This sequence joins TRBV30 and TRBJ1-2; TRBD1 agrees at 10 bases. The CDR3 is 14 amino acids. V lost 2 bases, J lost 8 bases, and 8 bases stayed unmatched. The germline CDR1 and CDR2 sequences are GTSNPN and SVGIG (reference sequence). Written as DNA, the CDR3 is TGTGCCTGGAGTACGGGACAGGGGATACACGGCTACACCTTC. Amino acid sequence: CAWSTGQGIHGYTF.

The chain recombines TRBV7-9 with TRBJ2-2, with a tentative D call TRBD1 (5 bases). V lost 5 bases and J lost 1, with 8 bases in between. The CDR3 is made up of 14 amino acids. Germline V gene lookup returns CDR1 SEHNR and CDR2 FQNEAQ (reference sequence). The CDR3: CASSRGQNTGELFF. The CDR3 DNA reads as TGTGCCAGCAGCCGAGGACAGAACACCGGGGAGCTGTTTTTT.

The CDR3 loop reads CASSPTGVTEAFF. CDR3 nucleotides: TGTGCCAGCAGCCCCACAGGGGTTACTGAAGCTTTCTTT. The chain links TRBV9 to TRBJ1-1; TRBD1 matches at 7 bases. The V gene's germline CDR1 is SGDLS and CDR2 YYNGEE. CDR3 size: 13 residues. Trimming cost V 4 bases and J 5 bases; bases outside gene matches: 5.